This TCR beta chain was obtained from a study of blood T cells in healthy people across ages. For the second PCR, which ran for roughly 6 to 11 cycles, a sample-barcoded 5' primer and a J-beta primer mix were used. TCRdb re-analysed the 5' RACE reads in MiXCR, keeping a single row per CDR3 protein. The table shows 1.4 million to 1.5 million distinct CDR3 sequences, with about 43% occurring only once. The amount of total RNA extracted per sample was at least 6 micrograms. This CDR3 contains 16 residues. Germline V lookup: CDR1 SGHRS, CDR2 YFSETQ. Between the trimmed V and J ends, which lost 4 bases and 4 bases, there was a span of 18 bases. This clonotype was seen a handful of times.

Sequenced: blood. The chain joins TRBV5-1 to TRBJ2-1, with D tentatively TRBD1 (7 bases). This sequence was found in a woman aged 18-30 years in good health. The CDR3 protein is CASSRGRDSSYNEQFF. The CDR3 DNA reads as TGCGCCAGCAGCCGAGGGCGGGACAGCTCGTACAATGAGCAGTTCTTC. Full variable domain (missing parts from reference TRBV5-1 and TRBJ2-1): KAGVTQTPRYLIKTRGQQVTLSCSPISGHRSVSWYQQTPGQGLQFLFEYFSETQRNKGNFPGRFSGRQFSNSRSEMNVSTLELGDSALYLCASSRGRDSSYNEQFFGPGTRLTVL.